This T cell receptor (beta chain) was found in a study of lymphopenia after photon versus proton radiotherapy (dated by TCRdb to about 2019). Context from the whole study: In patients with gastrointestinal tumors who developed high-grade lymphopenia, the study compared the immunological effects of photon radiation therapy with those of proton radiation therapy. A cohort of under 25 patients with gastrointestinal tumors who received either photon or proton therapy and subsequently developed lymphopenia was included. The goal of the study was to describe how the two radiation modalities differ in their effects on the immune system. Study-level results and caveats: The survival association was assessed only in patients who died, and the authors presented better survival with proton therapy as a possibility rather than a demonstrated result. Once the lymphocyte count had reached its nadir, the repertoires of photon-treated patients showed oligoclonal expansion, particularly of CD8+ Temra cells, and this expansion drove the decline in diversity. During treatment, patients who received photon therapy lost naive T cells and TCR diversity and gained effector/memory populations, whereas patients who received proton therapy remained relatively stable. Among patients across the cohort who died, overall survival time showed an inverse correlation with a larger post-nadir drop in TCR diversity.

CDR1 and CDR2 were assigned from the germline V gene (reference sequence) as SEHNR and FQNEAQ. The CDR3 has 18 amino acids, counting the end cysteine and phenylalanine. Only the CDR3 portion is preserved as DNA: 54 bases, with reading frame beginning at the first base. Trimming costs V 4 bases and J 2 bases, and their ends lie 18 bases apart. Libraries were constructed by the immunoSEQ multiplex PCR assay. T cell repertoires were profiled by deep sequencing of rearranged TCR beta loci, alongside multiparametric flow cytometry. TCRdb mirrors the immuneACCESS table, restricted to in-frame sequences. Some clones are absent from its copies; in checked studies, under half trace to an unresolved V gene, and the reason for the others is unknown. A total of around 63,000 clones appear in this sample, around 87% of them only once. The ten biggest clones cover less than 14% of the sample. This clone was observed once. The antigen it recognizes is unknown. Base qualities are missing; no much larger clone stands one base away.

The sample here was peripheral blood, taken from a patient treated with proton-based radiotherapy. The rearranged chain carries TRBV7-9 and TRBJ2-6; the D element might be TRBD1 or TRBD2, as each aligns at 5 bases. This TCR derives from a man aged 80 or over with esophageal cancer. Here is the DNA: TGTGCCAGCAGCTCCCTCCGGGGCCCAAGGACTGGGGCCAACGTCCTGACTTTC. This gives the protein CASSSLRGPRTGANVLTF.